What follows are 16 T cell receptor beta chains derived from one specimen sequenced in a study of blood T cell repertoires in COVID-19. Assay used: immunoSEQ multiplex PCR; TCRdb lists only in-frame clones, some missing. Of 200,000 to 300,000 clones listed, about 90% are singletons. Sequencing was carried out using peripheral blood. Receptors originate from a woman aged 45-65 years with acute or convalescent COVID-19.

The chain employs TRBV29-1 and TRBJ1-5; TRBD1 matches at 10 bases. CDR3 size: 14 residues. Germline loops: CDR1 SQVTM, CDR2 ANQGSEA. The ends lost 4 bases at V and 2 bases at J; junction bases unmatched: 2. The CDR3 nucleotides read TGCAGCGTTGGGGGGACAGGGGGCAATCAGCCCCAGCATTTT. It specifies CSVGGTGGNQPQHF. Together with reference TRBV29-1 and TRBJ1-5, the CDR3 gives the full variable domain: SAVISQKPSRDICQRGTSLTIQCQVDSQVTMMFWYRQQPGQSLTLIATANQGSEATYESGFVIDKFPISRPNLTFSTLTVSNMSPEDSSIYLCSVGGTGGNQPQHFGDGTRLSIL.

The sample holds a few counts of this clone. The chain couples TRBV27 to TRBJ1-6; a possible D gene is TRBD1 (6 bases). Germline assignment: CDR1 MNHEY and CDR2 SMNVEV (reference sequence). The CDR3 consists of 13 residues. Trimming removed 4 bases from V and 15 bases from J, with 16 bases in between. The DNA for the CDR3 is TGTGCCAGCAGTTCCGGGACACCGCTACACCTCCACTTT. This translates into CASSSGTPLHLHF.

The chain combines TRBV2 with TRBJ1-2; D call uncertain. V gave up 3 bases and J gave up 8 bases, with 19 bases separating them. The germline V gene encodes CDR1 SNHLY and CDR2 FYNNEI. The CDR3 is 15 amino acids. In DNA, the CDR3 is TGTGCCAGCAGTGATGGCTATCGGGGAAGACACGGCTACACCTTC. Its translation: CASSDGYRGRHGYTF.

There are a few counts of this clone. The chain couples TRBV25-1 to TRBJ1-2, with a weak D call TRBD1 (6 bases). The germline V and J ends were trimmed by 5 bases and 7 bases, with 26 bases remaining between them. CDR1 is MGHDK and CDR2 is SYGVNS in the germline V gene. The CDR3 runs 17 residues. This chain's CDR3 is CASSNLIQIQGFRGYTF. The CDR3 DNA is TGTGCCAGCAGTAATTTGATTCAGATACAGGGTTTTCGTGGCTACACCTTC.

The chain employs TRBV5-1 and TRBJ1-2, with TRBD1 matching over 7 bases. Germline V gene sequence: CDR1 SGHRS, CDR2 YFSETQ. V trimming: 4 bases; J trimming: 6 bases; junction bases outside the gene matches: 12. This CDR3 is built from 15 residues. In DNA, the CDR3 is TGCGCCAGCAGCGTACTACCCGGGACAGATAATGGCTACACCTTC. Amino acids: CASSVLPGTDNGYTF. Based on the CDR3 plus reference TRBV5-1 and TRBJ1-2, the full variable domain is KAGVTQTPRYLIKTRGQQVTLSCSPISGHRSVSWYQQTPGQGLQFLFEYFSETQRNKGNFPGRFSGRQFSNSRSEMNVSTLELGDSALYLCASSVLPGTDNGYTFGSGTRLTVV.

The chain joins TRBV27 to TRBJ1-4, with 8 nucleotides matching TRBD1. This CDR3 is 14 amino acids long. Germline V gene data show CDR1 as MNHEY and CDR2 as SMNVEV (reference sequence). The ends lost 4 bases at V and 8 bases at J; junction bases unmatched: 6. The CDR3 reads CASSSDRVDEKLFF. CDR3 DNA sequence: TGTGCCAGCAGTTCGGACAGGGTAGACGAAAAACTGTTTTTT. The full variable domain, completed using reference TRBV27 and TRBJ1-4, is EAQVTQNPRYLITVTGKKLTVTCSQNMNHEYMSWYRQDPGLGLRQIYYSMNVEVTDKGDVPEGYKVSRKEKRNFPLILESPSPNQTSLYFCASSSDRVDEKLFFGSGTQLSVL.

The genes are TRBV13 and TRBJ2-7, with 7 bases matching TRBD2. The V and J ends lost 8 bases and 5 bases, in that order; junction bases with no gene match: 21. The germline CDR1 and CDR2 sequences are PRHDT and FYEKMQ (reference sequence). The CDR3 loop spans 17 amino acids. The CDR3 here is CASLRSWGEGRSHEQYF. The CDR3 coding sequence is TGTGCCAGCCTTAGGAGTTGGGGGGAGGGCCGGTCCCACGAGCAGTACTTC.

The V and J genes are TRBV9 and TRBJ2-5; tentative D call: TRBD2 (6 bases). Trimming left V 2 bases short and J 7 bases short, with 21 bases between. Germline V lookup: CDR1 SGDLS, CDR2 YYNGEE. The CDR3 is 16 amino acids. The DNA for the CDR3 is TGTGCCAGCAGCGTCTCGGCGGGGCGGGAAAAGGGGACCCAGTACTTC. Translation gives CASSVSAGREKGTQYF.

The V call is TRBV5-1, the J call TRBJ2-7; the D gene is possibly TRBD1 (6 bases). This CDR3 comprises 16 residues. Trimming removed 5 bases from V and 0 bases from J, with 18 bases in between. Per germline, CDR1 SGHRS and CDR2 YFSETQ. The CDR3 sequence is CASRLTTGTSSYEQYF. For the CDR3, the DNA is TGCGCCAGCAGACTGACCACCGGGACATCCTCCTACGAGCAGTACTTC.

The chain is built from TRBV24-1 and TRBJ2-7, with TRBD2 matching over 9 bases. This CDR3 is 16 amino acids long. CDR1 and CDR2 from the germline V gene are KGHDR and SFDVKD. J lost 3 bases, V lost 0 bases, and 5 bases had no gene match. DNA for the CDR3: TGTGCCACCAGTGATTTGTGGGCGGGAGGGGGCTACGAGCAGTACTTC. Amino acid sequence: CATSDLWAGGGYEQYF.

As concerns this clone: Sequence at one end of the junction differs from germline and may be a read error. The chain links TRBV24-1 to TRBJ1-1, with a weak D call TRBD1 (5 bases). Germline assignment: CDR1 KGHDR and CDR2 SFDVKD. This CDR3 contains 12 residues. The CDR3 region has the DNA TGTGCCACCAGTGATCAACACCAGGGTTTTCGCTTT. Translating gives CATSDQHQGFRF.

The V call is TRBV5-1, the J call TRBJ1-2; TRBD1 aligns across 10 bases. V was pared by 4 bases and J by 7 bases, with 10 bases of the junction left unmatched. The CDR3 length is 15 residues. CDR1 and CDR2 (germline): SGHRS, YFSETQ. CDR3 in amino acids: CASSATGGGIFGYTF. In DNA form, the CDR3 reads TGCGCCAGCAGCGCGACAGGGGGCGGAATTTTTGGCTACACCTTC.

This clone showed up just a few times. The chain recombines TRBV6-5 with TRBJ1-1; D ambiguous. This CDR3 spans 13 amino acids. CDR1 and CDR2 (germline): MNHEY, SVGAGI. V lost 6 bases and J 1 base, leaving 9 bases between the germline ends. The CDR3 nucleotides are TGTGCCAGCAGCGCTAGTTGGAACACTGAAGCTTTCTTT. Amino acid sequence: CASSASWNTEAFF.

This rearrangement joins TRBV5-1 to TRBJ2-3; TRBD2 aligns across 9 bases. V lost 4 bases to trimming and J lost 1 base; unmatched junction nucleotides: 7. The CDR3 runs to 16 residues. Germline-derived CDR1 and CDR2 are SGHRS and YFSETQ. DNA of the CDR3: TGCGCCAGCAGCCGCGGGAGGGGCGCCGGCACAGATACGCAGTATTTT. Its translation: CASSRGRGAGTDTQYF.

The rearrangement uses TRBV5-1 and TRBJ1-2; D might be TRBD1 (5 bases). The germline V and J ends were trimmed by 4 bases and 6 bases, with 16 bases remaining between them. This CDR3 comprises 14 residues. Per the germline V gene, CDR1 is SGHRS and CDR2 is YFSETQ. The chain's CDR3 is CASSPRAGPDGYTF. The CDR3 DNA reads TGCGCCAGCAGCCCTCGGGCAGGGCCGGATGGCTACACCTTC.

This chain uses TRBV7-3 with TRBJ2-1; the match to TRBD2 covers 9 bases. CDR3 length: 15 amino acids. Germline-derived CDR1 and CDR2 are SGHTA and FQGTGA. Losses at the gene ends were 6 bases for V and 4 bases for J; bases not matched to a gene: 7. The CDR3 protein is CASSPGTSIYNEQFF. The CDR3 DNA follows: TGTGCCAGCAGTCCCGGGACTAGCATATACAATGAGCAGTTCTTC. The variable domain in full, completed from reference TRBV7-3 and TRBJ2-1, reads GAGVSQTPSNKVTEKGKYVELRCDPISGHTALYWYRQSLGQGPEFLIYFQGTGAADDSGLPNDRFFAVRPEGSVSTLKIQRTERGDSAVYLCASSPGTSIYNEQFFGPGTRLTVL.